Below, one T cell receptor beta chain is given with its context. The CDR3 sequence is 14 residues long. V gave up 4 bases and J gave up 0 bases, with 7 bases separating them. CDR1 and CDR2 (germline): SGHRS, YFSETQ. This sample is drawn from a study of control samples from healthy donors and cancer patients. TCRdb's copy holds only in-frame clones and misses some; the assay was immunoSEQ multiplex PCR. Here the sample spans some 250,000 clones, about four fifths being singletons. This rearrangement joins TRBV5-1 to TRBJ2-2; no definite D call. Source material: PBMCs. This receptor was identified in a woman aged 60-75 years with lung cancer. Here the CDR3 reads CASSPPTNTGELFF. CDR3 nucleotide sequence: TGCGCCAGCAGCCCCCCTACGAACACCGGGGAGCTGTTTTTT.